Following are 23 T cell receptor beta chains from one sample sequenced in a study of T cell changes during pregnancy in multiple sclerosis. The method was immunoSEQ multiplex PCR; TCRdb's version includes in-frame clones alone and lacks a portion of them. The sample carries over 70,000 clones, over 80% recorded once. Sequenced here: peripheral blood, sampled in the first trimester of pregnancy. The receptors originated from a female donor with multiple sclerosis, enrolled in a pregnancy study.

This chain links TRBV27 with TRBJ2-7; D is possibly TRBD2 (6 bases). This CDR3 comprises 16 residues. Germline V gene lookup returns CDR1 MNHEY and CDR2 SMNVEV (reference sequence). The V gene lost 0 bases and the J gene lost 2 bases, with 14 bases spanning the gap. The CDR3 loop is CASSLSRGREAYEQYF. CDR3 nucleotides: TGTGCCAGCAGTTTATCGCGGGGACGCGAAGCCTACGAGCAGTACTTC.

The rearrangement links TRBV5-1 to TRBJ2-1, with 7 bases aligning to TRBD2. The CDR3 length is 15 residues. Germline-derived CDR1 and CDR2 are SGHRS and YFSETQ. Trimming at V came to 4 bases and at J to 2 bases, leaving 6 bases not matched to a gene. CDR3 coding DNA: TGCGCCAGCAGCGGGGAGGGAGGGCCCTACAATGAGCAGTTCTTC. Translating gives CASSGEGGPYNEQFF.

The chain couples TRBV7-8 to TRBJ1-5, with D perhaps TRBD1 (6 bases). In germline, CDR1 is SGHVS, CDR2 FQNEAQ. Trimming stripped 5 bases from V and 6 bases from J, with 17 bases between. The CDR3 has 15 amino acids. The CDR3 sequence is CASSPQRLGGQPQHF. The CDR3 region has the DNA TGTGCCAGCAGCCCCCAGCGGTTAGGGGGTCAGCCCCAGCATTTT.

The V gene is TRBV2, the J gene TRBJ2-7, with D perhaps matching TRBD1 (6 bases). The CDR3 runs to 14 residues. Germline CDR1 is SNHLY and CDR2 is FYNNEI. V lost 6 bases and J lost 0, with 12 bases in between. The DNA of the CDR3 is TGTGCCAGCAGACAACAGGGACCCTCCTACGAGCAGTACTTC. As protein: CASRQQGPSYEQYF.

This clone came up once. The chain employs TRBV5-5 and TRBJ2-1; 10 nucleotides align to TRBD2. Losses at the gene ends were 4 bases for V and 2 bases for J; bases not matched to a gene: 12. This CDR3 contains 18 residues. Germline V gene lookup returns CDR1 SGHKS and CDR2 YYEKEE (reference sequence). CDR3 coding DNA: TGTGCCAGCAGCGACCAGCGGGGGGGCCTTCGCCCCTACAATGAGCAGTTCTTC. It specifies CASSDQRGGLRPYNEQFF.

V gene TRBV2 combines with J gene TRBJ1-2, with D uncertain. CDR1 is SNHLY and CDR2 is FYNNEI in the germline V gene. V lost 6 bases, J lost 4 bases, and 12 bases lay in between. CDR3 length equals 13 residues. CDR3 protein: CASRLVGLYGYTF. The DNA of the CDR3 is TGTGCCAGCAGACTTGTGGGCCTCTATGGCTACACCTTC.

The rearrangement links TRBV9 to TRBJ1-6, with unresolved D. Looked up from germline, CDR1 is SGDLS and CDR2 is YYNGEE. The V end was cut by 3 bases, the J end by 6 bases, with 4 bases between. This CDR3 comprises 12 residues. The CDR3 here is CASSARNSPLHF. The DNA of the CDR3 is TGTGCCAGCAGCGCCCGTAATTCACCCCTCCACTTT. Full variable domain (outside the CDR3, taken from reference TRBV9 and TRBJ1-6): DSGVTQTPKHLITATGQRVTLRCSPRSGDLSVYWYQQSLDQGLQFLIQYYNGEERAKGNILERFSAQQFPDLHSELNLSSLELGDSALYFCASSARNSPLHFGNGTRLTVT.

J is TRBJ2-2 and V is TRBV7-6; weak D call: TRBD2 (7 bases). This CDR3 has 15 residues. V lost 2 bases and J lost 7, with 14 bases in between. Germline V gene data show CDR1 as SGHVS and CDR2 as FNYEAQ. The CDR3 sequence is CASSLSGGRDGELFF. CDR3 in DNA: TGTGCCAGCAGCTTATCGGGGGGCCGGGACGGGGAGCTGTTTTTT.

V usage is TRBV15 and J usage is TRBJ2-3; 9 nucleotides agree with TRBD1. CDR3 length equals 17 residues. CDR1 and CDR2 (germline): LNHNV, YYDKDF (reference sequence). V shed 2 bases and J 6 bases; nucleotides not matched to a gene: 12. The DNA of the CDR3 is TGTGCCACCAGCAGATCCACGGGGTCGGACAGGGGCGATACGCAGTATTTT. Amino acid sequence: CATSRSTGSDRGDTQYF. Full variable domain (missing parts from reference TRBV15 and TRBJ2-3): DAMVIQNPRYQVTQFGKPVTLSCSQTLNHNVMYWYQQKSSQAPKLLFHYYDKDFNNEADTPDNFQSRRPNTSFCFLDIRSPGLGDTAMYLCATSRSTGSDRGDTQYFGPGTRLTVL.

The rearrangement links TRBV5-4 to TRBJ2-7, with 8 bases aligning to TRBD2. The CDR3 covers 18 residues. V dropped 0 bases and J dropped 5; count of bases not matched to a gene: 16. CDR1 is SGHNT and CDR2 is YYREEE in the germline V gene (reference sequence). In nucleotides, the CDR3 is TGTGCCAGCAGCTTGGGTTCTAGCGGGTCCCCACCCAACAACGAGCAGTACTTC. Encoded protein: CASSLGSSGSPPNNEQYF.

The chain combines TRBV2 with TRBJ1-3, with D possibly being TRBD1 (5 bases). This CDR3 is 14 amino acids long. Germline V gene lookup returns CDR1 SNHLY and CDR2 FYNNEI. The V end was cut by 6 bases, the J end by 0 bases, with 9 bases between. Here the CDR3 DNA reads TGTGCCAGCAGAACTCAGGGCTCTGGAAACACCATATATTTT. It yields the protein CASRTQGSGNTIYF. Drawing the rest from reference TRBV2 and TRBJ1-3, the complete variable domain is EPEVTQTPSHQVTQMGQEVILRCVPISNHLYFYWYRQILGQKVEFLVSFYNNEISEKSEIFDDQFSVERPDGSNFTLKIRSTKLEDSAMYFCASRTQGSGNTIYFGEGSWLTVV.

The chain recombines TRBV11-2 with TRBJ2-7; D ambiguous. Germline loops: CDR1 SGHAT, CDR2 FQNNGV. The CDR3 is 11 amino acids. Trimming took off 3 bases at V and 7 bases at J, with 7 bases between the two ends. The CDR3 spells CASSFVREQYF. The CDR3 nucleotides read TGTGCCAGCAGCTTTGTGAGGGAGCAGTACTTC.

The gene calls are TRBV6-6 and TRBJ2-1; 8 nucleotides line up with TRBD2. V was pared by 0 bases and J by 5 bases, with 6 bases of the junction left unmatched. The CDR3 has 16 residues. Germline V gives CDR1 MNHNY, CDR2 SVGAGI (reference sequence). For the CDR3, the DNA is TGTGCCAGCAGTTACTCCGTGGCGGGGGGAAACAATGAGCAGTTCTTC. This sequence encodes CASSYSVAGGNNEQFF.

This clone was observed a single time. In nucleotides, the CDR3 is TGTGCCAGCAGCCCAACTAGCGGGGGGGCCCGCTCCTACAATGAGCAGTTCTTC. This codes for CASSPTSGGARSYNEQFF. The rearrangement uses TRBV11-3 and TRBJ2-1, with 13 bases identical to TRBD2. CDR1 is SGHNT, CDR2 YENEEA, per germline. Trimming cost V 5 bases and J 0 bases; bases outside gene matches: 7. The CDR3 has 18 amino acids.

The J gene is TRBJ1-4, the V gene TRBV7-2; 10 bases agree with TRBD1. There are 15 residues in the CDR3. The germline V gene encodes CDR1 SGHTA and CDR2 FQGNSA. The V gene end was trimmed by 3 bases and the J gene end by 10 bases; junction bases not matched to a gene: 8. CDR3 protein: CASSFTGTGEGKLFF. CDR3 DNA sequence: TGTGCCAGCAGCTTTACCGGGACAGGGGAAGGAAAACTGTTTTTT.

The chain combines TRBV6-6 with TRBJ2-5, with a possible D match to TRBD1 (6 bases). The germline CDR1 and CDR2 sequences are MNHNY and SVGAGI (reference sequence). Between the trimmed V and J ends, which lost 7 bases and 4 bases, there was a span of 16 bases. The CDR3 sequence is 14 residues long. The CDR3 region is CASNLGGTLETQYF. DNA for the CDR3: TGTGCCAGCAACTTAGGGGGTACTTTAGAGACCCAGTACTTC.

The rearrangement uses TRBV10-2 and TRBJ2-5; D remains unclear. V lost 0 bases, J lost 1 base, and 6 bases lay in between. The CDR3 spans 14 residues. Germline V gene lookup returns CDR1 WSHSY and CDR2 SAAADI. For the CDR3, the DNA is TGCGCCAGCAGTGAGTCTCCAGGCCAAGAGACCCAGTACTTC. As protein: CASSESPGQETQYF.

The V call is TRBV30, the J call TRBJ1-5, with TRBD1 matching 7 bases. CDR1 is GTSNPN, CDR2 SVGIG, per germline (reference sequence). Losses at the gene ends were 4 bases for V and 4 bases for J; bases not matched to a gene: 7. The CDR3 is 14 residues long. CDR3 DNA: TGTGCCTGGACCCGGACAGGAGCAAATCAGCCCCAGCATTTT. Protein: CAWTRTGANQPQHF.

The sample holds a few counts of this clone. The rearrangement joins TRBV6-5 to TRBJ2-5; a weak D match, TRBD2 (5 bases). The germline CDR1 and CDR2 sequences are MNHEY and SVGAGI. The CDR3 is 11 amino acids. The V end lost 2 bases, the J end lost 7 bases, and 5 bases lay between the germline ends. The CDR3 reads CASSYAGTQYF. The CDR3 DNA follows: TGTGCCAGCAGTTACGCGGGGACCCAGTACTTC.

The rearrangement uses TRBV19 and TRBJ1-1; 8 bases map to TRBD1. Germline values: CDR1 LNHDA, CDR2 SQIVND (reference sequence). V lost 4 bases to trimming and J lost 7 bases; unmatched junction nucleotides: 5. This CDR3 comprises 13 residues. The CDR3 region is CASSTRGPGEAFF. DNA of the CDR3: TGTGCCAGTAGTACCAGGGGGCCGGGTGAAGCTTTCTTT.

This clone has a single count. The chain carries TRBV18 and TRBJ1-1, with D possibly TRBD1 on 5 matching bases. V shed 5 bases and J shed 5 bases, with 15 bases lying between them. This CDR3 has 14 residues. Germline-derived CDR1 and CDR2 are KGHSH and LQKENI. The CDR3 coding sequence is TGTGCCAGCTCAGATAGCACCGGGGGGACTGAAGCTTTCTTT. Translated: CASSDSTGGTEAFF.

The rearrangement uses TRBV18 and TRBJ1-1; D uncertain. The CDR3 length is 16 residues. V was trimmed by 3 bases and J by 3 bases, leaving 17 bases between them. CDR1 and CDR2 from the germline V gene are KGHSH and LQKENI. The CDR3 coding sequence is TGTGCCAGCTCACCTCCGGGTAGGATCCGGGACACTGAAGCTTTCTTT. Encoded protein: CASSPPGRIRDTEAFF. Supplemented by reference TRBV18 and TRBJ1-1, the full variable domain reads NAGVMQNPRHLVRRRGQEARLRCSPMKGHSHVYWYRQLPEEGLKFMVYLQKENIIDESGMPKERFSAEFPKEGPSILRIQQVVRGDSAAYFCASSPPGRIRDTEAFFGQGTRLTVV.

This clone was seen a handful of times. The chain employs TRBV7-9 and TRBJ1-1; D may be TRBD1 (6 bases). This CDR3 is 13 amino acids long. With 5 bases removed from V and 3 bases from J, the gap between germline ends came to 10 bases. Germline CDR1 reads SEHNR; CDR2 reads FQNEAQ (reference sequence). The CDR3, as DNA: TGTGCCAGCAGCCTCGGACAGTACACTGAAGCTTTCTTT. Encoded protein: CASSLGQYTEAFF.